This T cell receptor beta chain was captured in a study of T cell responses to AZD1222 COVID-19 vaccine. Points from the study as a whole: Among those given AZD1222, only five to seven were seropositive at baseline. Targeting of unmutated variant regions was reportedly seen in nearly half of spike-specific TCRs.

There are 14 residues in the CDR3. Trimming left V 2 bases short and J 12 bases short, with 20 bases between. CDR1 is LGHDT, CDR2 YNNKEL, per germline (reference sequence). Doses given second, at about 4 or about 12 weeks, were pooled. Some clones are missing from TCRdb's copy, which holds only in-frame ones; the method was immunoSEQ multiplex PCR. The data show about 120,000 clones, with 92% seen just once and under 9% held by the top ten. About this clone itself: Its matching antigen is unknown.

The sequence derives from an adult who received the AZD1222 COVID-19 vaccine. The material was peripheral blood, obtained 28 days after the second AZD1222 dose. This chain connects TRBV3-1 (or the pseudogene TRBV3-2) to TRBJ2-7, with D possibly being TRBD1 (5 bases). CDR3 DNA: TGTGCCAGCAGCCAACCAGGGCAAAACGCAGTGCGGTACTTC. Translating it yields CASSQPGQNAVRYF.